These T cell receptor beta chains were read from a single sample in a study of cytomegalovirus exposure and HLA in healthy donors. TCRdb's copy holds only in-frame clones and misses some; the assay was immunoSEQ multiplex PCR. Here the sample spans about 87,000 clones, roughly 72% being singletons. Sequenced material: PBMCs. Every receptor here comes from a man in his thirties or forties in good health and CMV-seropositive. Each CDR3 is given with its conserved first and last residue. The D gene is left open where the match is weak. Rows give clone size only sometimes, using once, few, many, or a class for an expanded clone.

NA TRBJ1-1 TRBD1 TRBV5-1 TGCGCCAGCAGCCTGACAGGGAGGAACACTGAAGCTTTCTTT CASSLTGRNTEAFF
NA TRBJ2-7 NA TRBV5-6 TGTGCCAGCAGGCTGAGAGACGGGTTCTCCTACGAGCAGTACTTC CASRLRDGFSYEQYF
few TRBJ2-6 NA TRBV6-1 TGTGCCAGCAGTGAGGCATCTGGGGCCAACGTCCTGACTTTC CASSEASGANVLTF
NA TRBJ1-1 TRBD1 TRBV19 TGTGCCAGTAAGCCCCGTGGGAGACAGGGCTACACTGAAGCTTTCTTT CASKPRGRQGYTEAFF
once TRBJ2-1 TRBD2 TRBV9 TGTGCCAGCAGCGGTCAGTGGGGACTAGGGCTCAATGAGCAGTTCTTC CASSGQWGLGLNEQFF
few TRBJ2-2 TRBD1 TRBV4-1 TGCGCCAGCAGCCGACAGGGGTACACCGGGGAGCTGTTTTTT CASSRQGYTGELFF
NA TRBJ1-2 TRBD1 TRBV2 TGTGCCAGCAGCGGGCAGGGGGCTGAAGGCTACACCTTC CASSGQGAEGYTF
NA TRBJ1-2 NA TRBV5-1 TGCGCCAGCAGCCAAATTACAACTAACTATGGCTACACCTTC CASSQITTNYGYTF
NA TRBJ1-4 TRBD1 TRBV16 TGTGCCAGCAGCCTACAGGGGGCTGATGAAAAACTGTTTTTT CASSLQGADEKLFF
NA TRBJ1-5 TRBD1 TRBV2 TGTGCCAGCAGTACCGGGACAGGGTCAAACCAGCCCCAGCATTTT CASSTGTGSNQPQHF
once TRBJ2-1 TRBD2 TRBV6-6 TGTGCCAGCAGCCGGCGGGGTAGCGGGGTCTATGAGCAGTTCTTC CASSRRGSGVYEQFF
NA TRBJ1-2 NA TRBV6-6 TGTGCCAGCAGCCCTTCAGGCGACTACACCTTC CASSPSGDYTF
NA TRBJ2-1 TRBD2 TRBV6-5 TGTGCCAGCAGTTCCCTTTACGGGAGGGGCTACAATGAGCAGTTCTTC CASSSLYGRGYNEQFF
NA TRBJ2-2 TRBD2 TRBV5-4 TGTGCCAGCAGTGCGGGGGGTTTTCCGTTAACCGGGGAGCTGTTTTTT CASSAGGFPLTGELFF
NA TRBJ2-1 TRBD2 TRBV7-2 TGTGCCAGCAGCTTCGGGGGGGCCGGGAACGATGAGCAGTTCTTC CASSFGGAGNDEQFF
NA TRBJ1-1 TRBD1 TRBV19 TGTGCCAGTAGTGTGACAGGGGGCTTTTCCAACACTGAAGCTTTCTTT CASSVTGGFSNTEAFF
once TRBJ2-5 NA TRBV6-6 TGTGCCAGCAGTTCGGGGGAGACCCAGTACTTC CASSSGETQYF
few TRBJ1-2 NA TRBV6-5 TGTGCCAGCAGTTACTCGATGCGGGTTTCCGGCTACACCTTC CASSYSMRVSGYTF
NA TRBJ1-1 TRBD1 TRBV5-6 TGTGCCAGCAGCTTGTACGAGGGGACAGGGGCCACTGAAGCTTTCTTT CASSLYEGTGATEAFF
few TRBJ2-7 NA TRBV2 TGTGCCAGCAGTGAGGTTACTCCCTACGAGCAGTACTTC CASSEVTPYEQYF
once TRBJ2-5 TRBD2 TRBV9 TGTGCCAGCAGCGATAGCGGGAACGAGACCCAGTACTTC CASSDSGNETQYF
NA TRBJ2-2 NA TRBV9 TGTGCCAGCAGCGTAGGGGCAGAAAGAACCGGGGAGCTGTTTTTT CASSVGAERTGELFF
once TRBJ1-5 TRBD1 TRBV19 TGTGCCAGTAGTACCGGGACAGGGGGTCGGCAGCCCCAGCATTTT CASSTGTGGRQPQHF
NA TRBJ2-3 NA TRBV7-2 TGTGCCAGCAGCTGGCTAGTCGGACAAGATACGCAGTATTTT CASSWLVGQDTQYF
NA TRBJ1-3 NA TRBV10-2 TGCGCCAGCAGTGACTGGAGCTCTGGAAACACCATATACTTT CASSDWSSGNTIYF
NA TRBJ1-2 NA TRBV2 TGTGCCAGCAGTGAAAGGGCGGCAGGGGTCACATATGGCTACACCTTC CASSERAAGVTYGYTF
NA TRBJ1-4 NA TRBV4-2 TGTGCCAGCAGCCAAGGGGCGGGGGGTGAAAAACTGTTTTTT CASSQGAGGEKLFF
NA TRBJ2-3 TRBD2 TRBV2 TGTGCCAGCGCTGCGGGAGAGGAAGATACGCAGTATTTT CASAAGEEDTQYF
NA TRBJ2-7 NA TRBV15 TGTGCCACCAGTCTCCGGGTCCTAGGTGGGCAGTACTTC CATSLRVLGGQYF
once TRBJ1-2 NA TRBV27 TGTGCCAGCAGTTCACCCCCACAAGGGACAAACTATGGCTACACCTTC CASSSPPQGTNYGYTF
NA TRBJ2-2 NA TRBV27 TGTGCCAGCAGTGCCGGACTGAACACCGGGGAGCTGTTTTTT CASSAGLNTGELFF
NA TRBJ1-1 NA TRBV4-1 TGCGCCAGCAGCCAAGCCCGCGACGGGGACACTGAAGCTTTCTTT CASSQARDGDTEAFF
NA TRBJ2-3 TRBD1 TRBV5-1 TGCGCCAGCAACCGACAGGGGGACGGCTCGCAGTATTTT CASNRQGDGSQYF
NA TRBJ2-1 TRBD1 TRBV11-2 TGTGCCAGCAGCACAGGGGGCAATGAGCAGTTCTTC CASSTGGNEQFF
NA TRBJ1-1 TRBD1 TRBV7-6 TGTGCCAGCAGCCTTGGGACAGCGGTAGGGAACACTGAAGCTTTCTTT CASSLGTAVGNTEAFF
NA TRBJ2-7 NA TRBV7-2 TGTGCCAGCAGCTTAGGCCCCAGGAGGGGCTACGAGCAGTACTTC CASSLGPRRGYEQYF
NA TRBJ2-2 NA TRBV7-3 TGTGCCAGCAGCTTAGGCAGAAACACCGGGGAGCTGTTTTTT CASSLGRNTGELFF
NA TRBJ1-1 TRBD1 TRBV5-1 TGCGCCAGCAGCTTGGGGACAGGGCGAGAAGCTTTCTTT CASSLGTGREAFF
NA TRBJ2-1 TRBD1 TRBV5-4 TGTGCCACCCTACCGCGACAGGGGCCAGGTAATGAGCAGTTCTTC CATLPRQGPGNEQFF
once TRBJ1-3 TRBD1 TRBV5-1 TGCGCCAGCAGCTTGGAGGACAGGGTAAACACCATATATTTT CASSLEDRVNTIYF
many TRBJ2-1 NA TRBV28 TGTGCCAGCAGTCCGGGACAAGTGGATTACAATGAGCAGTTCTTC CASSPGQVDYNEQFF
NA TRBJ1-4 NA TRBV2 TGTGCCAGCAGCGATAACAGGGCAGCTAATGAAAAACTGTTTTTT CASSDNRAANEKLFF
NA TRBJ1-2 NA TRBV14 TGTGCCAGCAGCCAAGGGGGGGTAGGACTCACTATGTCTGGCTACACCTTC CASSQGGVGLTMSGYTF
NA TRBJ2-6 TRBD1 TRBV28 TGTGCCAGCAGTCCTTGGACAGGTAGAGGTGCCCCATCTGGGGCCAACGTCCTGACTTTC CASSPWTGRGAPSGANVLTF
NA TRBJ2-2 NA TRBV7-2 TGTGCCAGCAGCGGACGTCTAGGGGCAGGGACCGGGGAGCTGTTTTTT CASSGRLGAGTGELFF
NA TRBJ1-3 NA TRBV5-1 TGCGCCAGCAGCATGGGCCCCGGAGGGAATGGAAACACCATATATTTT CASSMGPGGNGNTIYF
once TRBJ2-7 NA TRBV25-1 TGTGCCAGCAGTGAATTTGGTCTCGCGCACTCCTACGAGCAGTACTTC CASSEFGLAHSYEQYF
NA TRBJ1-1 NA TRBV15 TGTGCCACCAGCAGAGATGAGGCTGAAGCTTTCTTT CATSRDEAEAFF